This TCR beta chain was identified in a study of blood T cell repertoires in COVID-19. Data came from immunoSEQ multiplex PCR; TCRdb stores just in-frame clones and leaves some out. Among about 170,000 clones listed, 80% to 85% were seen once. The CDR3 has 15 residues. Trimming took 0 bases from V and 4 from J, leaving 13 bases between them. Germline V lookup: CDR1 MGHRA, CDR2 YSYEKL. The chain is built from TRBV4-1 and TRBJ2-7; D perhaps matches TRBD2 (5 bases). Sequencing input: peripheral blood. The sequence derives from a human donor with acute or convalescent COVID-19. The donor label of this sample is uncertain. DNA of the CDR3: TGCGCCAGCAGCCAAGACGCGGAGCGGCCTTACGAGCAGTACTTC. This codes for CASSQDAERPYEQYF.